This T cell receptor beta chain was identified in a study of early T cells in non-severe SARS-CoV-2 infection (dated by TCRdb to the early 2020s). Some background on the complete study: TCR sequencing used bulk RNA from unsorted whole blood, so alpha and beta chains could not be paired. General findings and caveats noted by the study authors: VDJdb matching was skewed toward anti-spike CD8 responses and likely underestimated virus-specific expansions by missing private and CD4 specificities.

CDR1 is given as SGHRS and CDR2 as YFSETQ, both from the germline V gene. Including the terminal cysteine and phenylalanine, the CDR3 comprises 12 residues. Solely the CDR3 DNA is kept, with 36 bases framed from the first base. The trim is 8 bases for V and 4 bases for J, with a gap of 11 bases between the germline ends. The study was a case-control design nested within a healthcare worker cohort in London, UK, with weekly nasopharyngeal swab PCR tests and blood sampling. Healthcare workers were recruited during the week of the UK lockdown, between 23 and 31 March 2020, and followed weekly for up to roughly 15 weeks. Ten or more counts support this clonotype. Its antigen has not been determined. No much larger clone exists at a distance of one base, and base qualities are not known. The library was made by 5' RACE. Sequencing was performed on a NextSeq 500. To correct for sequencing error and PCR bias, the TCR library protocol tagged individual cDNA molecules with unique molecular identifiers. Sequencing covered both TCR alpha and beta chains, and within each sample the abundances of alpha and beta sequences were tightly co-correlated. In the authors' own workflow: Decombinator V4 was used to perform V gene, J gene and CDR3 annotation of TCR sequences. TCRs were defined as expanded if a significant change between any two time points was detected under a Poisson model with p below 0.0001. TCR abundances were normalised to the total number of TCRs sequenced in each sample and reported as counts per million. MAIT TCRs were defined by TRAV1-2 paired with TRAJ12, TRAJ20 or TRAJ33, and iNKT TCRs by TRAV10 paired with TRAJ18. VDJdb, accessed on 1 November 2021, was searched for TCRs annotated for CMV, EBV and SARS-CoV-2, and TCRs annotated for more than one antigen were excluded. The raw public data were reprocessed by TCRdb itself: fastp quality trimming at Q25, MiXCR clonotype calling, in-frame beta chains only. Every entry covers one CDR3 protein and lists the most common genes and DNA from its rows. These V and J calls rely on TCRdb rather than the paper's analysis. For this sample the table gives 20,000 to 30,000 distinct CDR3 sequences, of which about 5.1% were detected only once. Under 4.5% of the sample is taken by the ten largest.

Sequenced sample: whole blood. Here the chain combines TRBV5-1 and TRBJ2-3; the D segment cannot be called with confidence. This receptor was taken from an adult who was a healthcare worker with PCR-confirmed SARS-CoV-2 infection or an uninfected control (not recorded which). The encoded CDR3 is CASASGPDTQYF. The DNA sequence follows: TGCGCCAGTGCCTCCGGGCCAGATACGCAGTATTTT.